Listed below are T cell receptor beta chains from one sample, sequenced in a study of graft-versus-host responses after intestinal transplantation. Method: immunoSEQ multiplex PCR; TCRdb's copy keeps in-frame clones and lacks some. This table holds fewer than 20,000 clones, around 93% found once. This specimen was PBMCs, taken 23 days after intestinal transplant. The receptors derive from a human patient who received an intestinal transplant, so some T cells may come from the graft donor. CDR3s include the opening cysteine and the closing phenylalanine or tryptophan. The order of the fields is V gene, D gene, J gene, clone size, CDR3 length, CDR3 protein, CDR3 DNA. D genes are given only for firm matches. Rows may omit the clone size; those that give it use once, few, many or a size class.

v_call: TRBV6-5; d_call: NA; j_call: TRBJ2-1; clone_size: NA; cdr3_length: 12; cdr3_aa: CASRKVKNEQFF; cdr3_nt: TGTGCCAGCAGAAAGGTCAAGAATGAGCAGTTCTTC
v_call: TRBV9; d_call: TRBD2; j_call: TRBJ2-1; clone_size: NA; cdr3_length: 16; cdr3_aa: CASSPPWSGSLNEQFF; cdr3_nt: TGTGCCAGCAGCCCCCCGTGGAGCGGGAGTCTAAATGAGCAGTTCTTC
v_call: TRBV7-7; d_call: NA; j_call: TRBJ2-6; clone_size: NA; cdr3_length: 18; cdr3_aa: CASSGGIVPQSRANVLTF; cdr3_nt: TGTGCCAGCAGCGGAGGCATAGTGCCACAAAGTCGGGCCAACGTCCTGACTTTC
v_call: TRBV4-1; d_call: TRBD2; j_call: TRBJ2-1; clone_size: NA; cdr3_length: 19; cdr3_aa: CASSTPGLAGTGGDNEQFF; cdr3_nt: TGCGCCAGCTCGACTCCGGGACTAGCGGGTACGGGGGGGGACAATGAGCAGTTCTTC
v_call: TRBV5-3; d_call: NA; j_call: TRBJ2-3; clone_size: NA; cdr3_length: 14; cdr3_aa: CASTDDWSTDTQYF; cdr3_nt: TGTGCCAGCACCGACGACTGGAGCACAGATACGCAGTATTTT
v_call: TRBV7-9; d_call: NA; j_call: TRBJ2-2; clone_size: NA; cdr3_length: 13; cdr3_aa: CASSLYSTGELFF; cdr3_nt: TGTGCCAGCAGCTTGTACAGCACCGGGGAGCTGTTTTTT
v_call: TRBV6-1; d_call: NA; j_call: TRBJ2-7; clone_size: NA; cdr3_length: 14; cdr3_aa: CASNPGLLPREQYF; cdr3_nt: TGTGCCAGCAATCCGGGACTCCTCCCTCGCGAGCAGTACTTC
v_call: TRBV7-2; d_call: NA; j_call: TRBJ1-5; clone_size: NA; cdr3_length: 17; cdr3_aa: CASSLIAGRELGQPQHF; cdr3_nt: TGTGCCAGCAGCTTAATCGCCGGCAGGGAGCTAGGTCAGCCCCAGCATTTT
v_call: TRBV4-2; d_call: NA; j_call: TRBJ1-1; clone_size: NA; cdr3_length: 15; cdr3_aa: CASSLPREGNTEAFF; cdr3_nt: TGTGCCAGCAGCCTTCCGCGGGAGGGGAACACTGAAGCTTTCTTT
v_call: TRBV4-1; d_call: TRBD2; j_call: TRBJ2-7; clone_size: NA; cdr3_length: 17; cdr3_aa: CASSQDRRLAKTYEQYF; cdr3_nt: TGCGCCAGCAGCCAAGATAGACGACTAGCGAAAACCTACGAGCAGTACTTC
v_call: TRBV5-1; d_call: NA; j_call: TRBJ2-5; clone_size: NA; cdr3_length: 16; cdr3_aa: CASSFNQGGEGETQYF; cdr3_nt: TGCGCCAGCAGCTTCAACCAGGGAGGCGAGGGAGAGACCCAGTACTTC
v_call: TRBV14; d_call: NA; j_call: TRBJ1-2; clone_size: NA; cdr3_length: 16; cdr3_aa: CASSQEGQGFYYGYTF; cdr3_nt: TGTGCCAGCAGCCAAGAAGGGCAGGGTTTCTACTATGGCTACACCTTC
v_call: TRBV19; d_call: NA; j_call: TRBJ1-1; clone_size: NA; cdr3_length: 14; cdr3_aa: CASILTETNTEAFF; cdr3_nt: TGTGCCAGTATCCTGACAGAGACGAACACTGAAGCTTTCTTT
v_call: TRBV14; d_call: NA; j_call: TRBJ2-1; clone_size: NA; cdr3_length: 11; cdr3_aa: CASSQYNEQFF; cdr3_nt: TGTGCCAGCAGCCAGTACAATGAGCAGTTCTTC
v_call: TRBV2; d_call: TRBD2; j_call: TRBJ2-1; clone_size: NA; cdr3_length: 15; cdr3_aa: CASRDLAGNGNEQFF; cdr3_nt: TGTGCCAGCAGGGATCTAGCGGGAAACGGGAATGAGCAGTTCTTC
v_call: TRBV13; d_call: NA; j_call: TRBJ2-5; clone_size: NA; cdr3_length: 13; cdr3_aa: CASSLEGQETQYF; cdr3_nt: TGTGCCAGCAGCTTAGAGGGGCAAGAGACCCAGTACTTC
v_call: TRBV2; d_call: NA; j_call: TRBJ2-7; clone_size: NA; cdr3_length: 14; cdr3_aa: CASLGGLSSYEQYF; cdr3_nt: TGTGCCAGCCTAGGCGGTCTCAGCTCCTACGAGCAGTACTTC
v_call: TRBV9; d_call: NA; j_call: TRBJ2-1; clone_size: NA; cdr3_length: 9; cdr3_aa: CASSPEQFF; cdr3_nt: TGTGCCAGCAGCCCAGAGCAGTTCTTC
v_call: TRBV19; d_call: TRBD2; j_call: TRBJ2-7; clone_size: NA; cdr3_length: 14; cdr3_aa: CASSKGLAAYEQYF; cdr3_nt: TGTGCCAGTAGCAAGGGGCTAGCGGCCTACGAGCAGTACTTC
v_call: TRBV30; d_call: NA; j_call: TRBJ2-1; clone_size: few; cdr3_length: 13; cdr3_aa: CAWSAGLDNEQFF; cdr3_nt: TGTGCCTGGAGTGCGGGGCTAGACAATGAGCAGTTCTTC
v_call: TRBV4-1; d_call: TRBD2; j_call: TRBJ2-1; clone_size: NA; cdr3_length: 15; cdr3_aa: CASSLTSGGRPEQFF; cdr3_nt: TGCGCCAGCAGCCTAACTAGCGGGGGCCGCCCTGAGCAGTTCTTC
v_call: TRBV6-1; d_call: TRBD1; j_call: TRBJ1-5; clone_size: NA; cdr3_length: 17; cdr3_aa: CASSDRVGTGGNQPQHF; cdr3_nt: TGTGCCAGCAGTGACCGCGTCGGGACAGGGGGAAATCAGCCCCAGCATTTT
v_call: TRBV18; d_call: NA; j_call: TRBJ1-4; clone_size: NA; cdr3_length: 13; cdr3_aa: CASSRVANEKLFF; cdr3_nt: TGTGCCAGCTCACGGGTGGCTAATGAAAAACTGTTTTTT
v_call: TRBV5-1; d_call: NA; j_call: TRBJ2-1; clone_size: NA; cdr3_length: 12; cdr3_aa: CASSRVAVEQFF; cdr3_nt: TGCGCCAGCAGCCGGGTCGCGGTCGAGCAGTTCTTC
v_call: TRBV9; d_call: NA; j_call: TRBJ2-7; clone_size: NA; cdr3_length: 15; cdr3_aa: CASSVAGGAPYEQYF; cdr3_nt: TGTGCCAGCAGCGTAGCGGGGGGCGCCCCCTACGAGCAGTACTTC
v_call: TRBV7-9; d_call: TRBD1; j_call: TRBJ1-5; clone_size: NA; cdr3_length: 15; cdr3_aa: CASSLETGARQPQHF; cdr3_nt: TGTGCCAGCAGCTTAGAGACAGGGGCGCGACAGCCCCAGCATTTT
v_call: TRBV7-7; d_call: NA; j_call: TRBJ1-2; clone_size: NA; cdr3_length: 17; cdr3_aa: CASSVRFECRKTYGYTF; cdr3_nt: TGTGCCAGCAGCGTCCGGTTTGAGTGCCGAAAGACCTATGGCTACACCTTC
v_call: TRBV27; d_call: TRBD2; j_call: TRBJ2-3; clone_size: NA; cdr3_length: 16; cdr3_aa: CASSLWASGNTDTQYF; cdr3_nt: TGTGCCAGCAGTTTATGGGCTAGCGGGAACACAGATACGCAGTATTTT
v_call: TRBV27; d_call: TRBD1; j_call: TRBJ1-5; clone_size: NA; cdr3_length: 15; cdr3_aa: CASSLSGTGGQPQHF; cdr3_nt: TGTGCCAGCAGTTTATCGGGAACAGGGGGCCAGCCCCAGCATTTT
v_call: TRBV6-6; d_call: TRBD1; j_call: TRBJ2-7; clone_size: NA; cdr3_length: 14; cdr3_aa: CASSSWTGIDEQYF; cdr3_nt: TGTGCCAGCAGCTCCTGGACAGGGATCGACGAGCAGTACTTC
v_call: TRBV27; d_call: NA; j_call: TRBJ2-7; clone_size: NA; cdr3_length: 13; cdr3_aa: CASGYSIDYEQYF; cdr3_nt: TGTGCCTCGGGATATTCGATAGACTACGAGCAGTACTTC
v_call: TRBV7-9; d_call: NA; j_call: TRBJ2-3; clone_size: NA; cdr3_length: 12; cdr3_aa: CASSLGIDTQYF; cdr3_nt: TGTGCCAGCAGCTTGGGGATAGATACGCAGTATTTT
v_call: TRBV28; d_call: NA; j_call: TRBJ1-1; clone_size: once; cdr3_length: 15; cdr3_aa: CASSPRVISGTEAFF; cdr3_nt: TGTGCCAGCAGCCCCAGGGTGATCAGTGGCACTGAAGCTTTCTTT
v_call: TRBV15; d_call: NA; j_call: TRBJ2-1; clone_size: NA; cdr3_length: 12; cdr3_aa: CATSRVGYEQFF; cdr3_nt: TGTGCCACCAGCAGAGTAGGGTACGAGCAGTTCTTC
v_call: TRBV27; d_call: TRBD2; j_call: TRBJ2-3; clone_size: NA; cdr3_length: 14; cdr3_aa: CASTPGLAPDTQYF; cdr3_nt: TGTGCCAGCACTCCGGGACTAGCACCAGATACGCAGTATTTT
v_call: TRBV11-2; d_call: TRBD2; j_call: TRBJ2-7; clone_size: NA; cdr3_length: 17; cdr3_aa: CASSLGLAGRGTYEQYF; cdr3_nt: TGTGCCAGCAGTCTGGGACTAGCGGGGAGAGGAACCTACGAGCAGTACTTC
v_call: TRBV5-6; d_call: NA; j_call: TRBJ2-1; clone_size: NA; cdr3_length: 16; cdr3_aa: CASSLTTGPVGREQFF; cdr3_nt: TGTGCCAGCAGCTTGACGACGGGGCCCGTAGGACGTGAGCAGTTCTTC